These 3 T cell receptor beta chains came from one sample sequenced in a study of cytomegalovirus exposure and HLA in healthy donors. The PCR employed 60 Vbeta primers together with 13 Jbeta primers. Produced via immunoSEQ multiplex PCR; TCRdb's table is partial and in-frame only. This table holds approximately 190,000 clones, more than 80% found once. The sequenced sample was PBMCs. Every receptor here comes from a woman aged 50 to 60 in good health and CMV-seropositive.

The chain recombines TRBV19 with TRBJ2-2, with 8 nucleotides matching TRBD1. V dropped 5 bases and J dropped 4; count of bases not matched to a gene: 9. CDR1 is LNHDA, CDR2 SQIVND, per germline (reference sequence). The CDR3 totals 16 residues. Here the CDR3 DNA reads TGTGCCAGTAGTGTCGACAGGGGAATTTTCACCGGGGAGCTGTTTTTT. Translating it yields CASSVDRGIFTGELFF.

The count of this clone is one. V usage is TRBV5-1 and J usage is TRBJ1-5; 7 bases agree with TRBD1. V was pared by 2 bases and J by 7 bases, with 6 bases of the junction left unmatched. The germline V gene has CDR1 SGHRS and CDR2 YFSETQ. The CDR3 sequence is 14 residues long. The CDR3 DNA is TGCGCCAGCAGCTTAGGGACAGAGGGACAGCCCCAGCATTTT. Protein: CASSLGTEGQPQHF. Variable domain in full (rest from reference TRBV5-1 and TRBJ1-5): KAGVTQTPRYLIKTRGQQVTLSCSPISGHRSVSWYQQTPGQGLQFLFEYFSETQRNKGNFPGRFSGRQFSNSRSEMNVSTLELGDSALYLCASSLGTEGQPQHFGDGTRLSIL.

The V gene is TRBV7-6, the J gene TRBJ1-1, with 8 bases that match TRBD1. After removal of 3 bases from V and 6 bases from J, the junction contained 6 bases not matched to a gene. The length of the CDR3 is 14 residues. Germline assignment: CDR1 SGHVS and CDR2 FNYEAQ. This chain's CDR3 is CASSFGQGGAEAFF. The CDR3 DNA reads TGTGCCAGCAGCTTCGGACAGGGAGGCGCTGAAGCTTTCTTT.